This entry lists 16 T cell receptor beta chains sequenced from one sample in a study of T cell changes during pregnancy in multiple sclerosis. Assay: immunoSEQ multiplex PCR; the TCRdb copy retains only in-frame clones and omits some. Of tens of thousands of clones detected, roughly 94% appear once; the ten largest clones hold roughly 1.4%. Sequences were derived from peripheral blood, sampled before pregnancy. These receptors originate from a female donor with multiple sclerosis, enrolled in a pregnancy study.

V usage is TRBV13 and J usage is TRBJ2-2, with D hard to call. This CDR3 has 15 amino acids. Per germline, CDR1 PRHDT and CDR2 FYEKMQ (reference sequence). Trimming took off 6 bases at V and 1 base at J, with 12 bases between the two ends. The CDR3 DNA is TGTGCCAGCAGTATAAGTGACAAGAACACCGGGGAGCTGTTTTTT. Translation gives CASSISDKNTGELFF.

The chain recombines TRBV6-1 with TRBJ1-1; D is perhaps TRBD1 (6 bases). CDR3 length equals 14 residues. V was trimmed by 2 bases and J by 2 bases, leaving 9 bases between them. CDR1 is MNHNS and CDR2 is SASEGT in the germline V gene. The CDR3 protein is CASSERTDNTEAFF. CDR3 coding DNA: TGTGCCAGCAGTGAAAGGACAGATAACACTGAAGCTTTCTTT.

This chain connects TRBV9 to TRBJ2-3; maybe TRBD2 (6 bases). Germline loops: CDR1 SGDLS, CDR2 YYNGEE. The CDR3 has 15 amino acids. V was shortened by 4 bases and J by 2 bases, with 14 bases between the two germline ends. The CDR3, as DNA: TGTGCCAGCAGCCCCGCGGGCGGGGACACAGATACGCAGTATTTT. Its translation: CASSPAGGDTDTQYF.

The rearrangement links TRBV2 to TRBJ1-1; no clear D. Germline V gene data show CDR1 as SNHLY and CDR2 as FYNNEI. This CDR3 is built from 14 residues. V lost 4 bases and J 2 bases, leaving 11 bases between the germline ends. CDR3 bases: TGTGCCAGCAGTGCACTAGTCAGTAACACTGAAGCTTTCTTT. It specifies CASSALVSNTEAFF.

This clone came up once. The J gene is TRBJ1-6, the V gene TRBV6-1, with 7 bases identical to TRBD1. The CDR3 has 14 amino acids. CDR1 and CDR2 (germline): MNHNS, SASEGT. V lost 10 bases and J lost 0; bases outside the gene matches: 3. The CDR3 region is CATDRDSYNSPLHF. The CDR3, as DNA: TGTGCCACCGACAGGGACTCCTATAATTCACCCCTCCACTTT.

The genes are TRBV29-1 and TRBJ2-1; weak D call: TRBD2 (6 bases). The CDR3 spans 17 residues. Per germline, CDR1 SQVTM and CDR2 ANQGSEA. Trimming took off 4 bases at V and 0 bases at J, with 19 bases between the two ends. CDR3 in amino acids: CSVGGLQTKSSYNEQFF. For the CDR3, the DNA is TGCAGCGTTGGGGGACTTCAAACTAAGAGCTCCTACAATGAGCAGTTCTTC.

J is TRBJ1-2 and V is TRBV29-1; 8 bases fit TRBD1. CDR1 and CDR2 from the germline V gene are SQVTM and ANQGSEA. The CDR3 contains 11 residues. After removal of 7 bases from V and 8 bases from J, the junction contained 6 bases not matched to a gene. This CDR3 is CSAQGAGGYTF. CDR3 sequence (DNA): TGCAGCGCTCAGGGGGCAGGGGGCTACACCTTC.

This clone was seen only a few times. V usage is TRBV2 and J usage is TRBJ1-6, with D perhaps matching TRBD1 (6 bases). The germline V and J ends were trimmed by 10 bases and 7 bases, with 14 bases remaining between them. The CDR3 extends over 13 amino acids. In germline, CDR1 is SNHLY, CDR2 FYNNEI. The CDR3 sequence: CATLQGRNSPLHF. The CDR3 DNA sequence: TGTGCCACCCTACAGGGTAGGAATTCACCCCTCCACTTT.

The genes are TRBV11-2 and TRBJ2-7, with 12 bases lining up with TRBD1. The germline CDR1 and CDR2 sequences are SGHAT and FQNNGV. The ends lost 5 bases at V and 6 bases at J; junction bases unmatched: 14. The CDR3 is 17 amino acids. CDR3 DNA sequence: TGTGCCAGCAGCCCCTGGGAACGGGGACAGGGGGCTGTCGAGCAGTACTTC. Translating it yields CASSPWERGQGAVEQYF.

V is TRBV6-5 and J is TRBJ1-5; TRBD1 agrees at 9 bases. The germline V gene has CDR1 MNHEY and CDR2 SVGAGI. The CDR3 runs to 15 residues. Trimming took 8 bases from V and 2 from J; bases not matched to a gene: 7. CDR3 sequence: CASRQGQGRNQPQHF. CDR3 bases: TGTGCCAGCCGGCAGGGACAGGGTCGCAATCAGCCCCAGCATTTT.

The V call is TRBV7-9, the J call TRBJ1-4; 9 bases map to TRBD1. The CDR3 consists of 18 residues. The V and J ends lost 5 bases and 4 bases, in that order; junction bases with no gene match: 14. Germline V gene data show CDR1 as SEHNR and CDR2 as FQNEAQ (reference sequence). CDR3 nucleotide sequence: TGTGCCAGCAGCCCCCCTCCGGGACAGGGTGAGGGTAATGAAAAACTGTTTTTT. Amino acid sequence: CASSPPPGQGEGNEKLFF.

This chain links TRBV27 with TRBJ1-6; no reliable D call. The V and J ends lost 5 bases and 0 bases respectively, with 14 bases between them. Germline assignment: CDR1 MNHEY and CDR2 SMNVEV (reference sequence). This CDR3 contains 17 residues. The chain's CDR3 is CASSRVGGSSYNSPLHF. The CDR3 bases are TGTGCCAGCAGTCGAGTGGGAGGGAGCTCCTATAATTCACCCCTCCACTTT.

In the case of this clone: Germline and junction disagree at one end, which may indicate a read error. The chain combines TRBV7-7 with TRBJ1-4, with TRBD1 as a possible D gene (5 bases). CDR1 is SSHAT, CDR2 FNYEAQ, per germline (reference sequence). CDR3 length: 15 amino acids. CDR3 sequence: CASSIGRGAEEKLFF. CDR3 nucleotides: TGTGCTAGCAGCATTGGAAGGGGCGCCGAAGAAAAACTGTTTTTT.

This rearrangement joins TRBV2 to TRBJ2-1; 12 bases fit TRBD2. Germline V gene lookup returns CDR1 SNHLY and CDR2 FYNNEI. The CDR3 length is 16 residues. V lost 5 bases, J lost 6 bases, and 8 bases stayed unmatched. The CDR3 region is CASSLRLAGVGNEQFF. The CDR3 DNA sequence: TGTGCCAGCAGTCTTCGACTAGCGGGGGTAGGCAATGAGCAGTTCTTC.

This chain joins TRBV5-5 and TRBJ2-1, with a tentative D call TRBD2 (6 bases). This CDR3 contains 16 residues. Trimming left V 0 bases short and J 0 bases short, with 10 bases between. Germline CDR1 is SGHKS and CDR2 is YYEKEE (reference sequence). The CDR3 is CASSLAAGSSYNEQFF. CDR3 sequence (DNA): TGTGCCAGCAGCTTGGCCGCGGGAAGCTCCTACAATGAGCAGTTCTTC.

The chain carries TRBV6-1 and TRBJ2-7, with 9 bases matching TRBD1. The CDR3 is made up of 14 amino acids. CDR1 is MNHNS and CDR2 is SASEGT in the germline V gene. The V segment lost 3 bases and the J segment 5 bases; nucleotides outside the gene matches: 5. CDR3 protein: CASSDRDRDNEQYF. The CDR3 nucleotides are TGTGCCAGCAGTGACCGGGACAGGGACAACGAGCAGTACTTC.